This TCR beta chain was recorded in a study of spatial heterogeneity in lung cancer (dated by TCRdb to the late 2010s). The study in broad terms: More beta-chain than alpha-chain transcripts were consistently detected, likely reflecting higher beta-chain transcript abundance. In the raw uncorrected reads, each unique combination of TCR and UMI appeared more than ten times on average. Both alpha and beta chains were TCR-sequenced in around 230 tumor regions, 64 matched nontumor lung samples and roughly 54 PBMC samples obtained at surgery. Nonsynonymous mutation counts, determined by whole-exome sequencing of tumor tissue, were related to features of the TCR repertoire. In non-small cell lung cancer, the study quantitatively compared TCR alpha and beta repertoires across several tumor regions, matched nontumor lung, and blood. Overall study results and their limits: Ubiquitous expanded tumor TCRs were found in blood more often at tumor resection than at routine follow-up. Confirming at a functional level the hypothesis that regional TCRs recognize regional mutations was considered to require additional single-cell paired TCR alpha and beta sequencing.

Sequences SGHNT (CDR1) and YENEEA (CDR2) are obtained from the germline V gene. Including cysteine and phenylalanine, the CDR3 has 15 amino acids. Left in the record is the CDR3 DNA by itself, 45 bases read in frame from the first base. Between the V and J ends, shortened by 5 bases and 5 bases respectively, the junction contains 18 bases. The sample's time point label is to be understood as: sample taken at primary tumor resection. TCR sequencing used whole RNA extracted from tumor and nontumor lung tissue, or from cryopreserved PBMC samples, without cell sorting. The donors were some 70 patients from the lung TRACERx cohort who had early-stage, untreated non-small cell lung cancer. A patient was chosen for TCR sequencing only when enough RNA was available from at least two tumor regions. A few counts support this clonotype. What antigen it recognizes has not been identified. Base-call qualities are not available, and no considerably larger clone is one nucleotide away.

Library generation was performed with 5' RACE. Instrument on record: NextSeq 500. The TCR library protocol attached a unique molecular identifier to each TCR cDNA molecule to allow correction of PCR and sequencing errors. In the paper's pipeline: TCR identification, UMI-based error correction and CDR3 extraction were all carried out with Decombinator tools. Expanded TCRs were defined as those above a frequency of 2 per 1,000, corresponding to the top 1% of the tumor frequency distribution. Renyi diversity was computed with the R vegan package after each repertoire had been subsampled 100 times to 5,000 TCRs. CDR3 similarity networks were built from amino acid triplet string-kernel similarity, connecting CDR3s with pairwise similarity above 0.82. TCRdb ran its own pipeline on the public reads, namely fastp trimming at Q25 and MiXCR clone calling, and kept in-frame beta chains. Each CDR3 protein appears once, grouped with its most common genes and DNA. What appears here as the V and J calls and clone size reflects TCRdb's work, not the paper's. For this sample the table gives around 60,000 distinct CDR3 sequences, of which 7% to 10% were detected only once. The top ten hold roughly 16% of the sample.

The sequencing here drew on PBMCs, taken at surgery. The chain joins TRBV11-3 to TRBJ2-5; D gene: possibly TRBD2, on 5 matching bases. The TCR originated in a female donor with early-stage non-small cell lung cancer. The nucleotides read TGTGCCAGCAGCACCCGAGATGAGGGTGGGGAGACCCAGTACTTC. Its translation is CASSTRDEGGETQYF.